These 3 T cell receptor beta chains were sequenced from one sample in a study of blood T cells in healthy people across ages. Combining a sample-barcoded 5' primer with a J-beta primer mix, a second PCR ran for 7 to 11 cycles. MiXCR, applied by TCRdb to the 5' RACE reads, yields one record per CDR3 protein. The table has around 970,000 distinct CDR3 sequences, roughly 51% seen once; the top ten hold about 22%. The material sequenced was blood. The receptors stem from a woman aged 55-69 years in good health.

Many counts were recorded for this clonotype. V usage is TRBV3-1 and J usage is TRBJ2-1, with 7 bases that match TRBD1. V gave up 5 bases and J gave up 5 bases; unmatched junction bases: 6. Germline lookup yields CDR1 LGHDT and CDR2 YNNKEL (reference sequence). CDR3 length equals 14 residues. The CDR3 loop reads CASSSWTGDNEQFF. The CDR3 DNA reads TGTGCCAGCAGCAGCTGGACAGGAGACAATGAGCAGTTCTTC.

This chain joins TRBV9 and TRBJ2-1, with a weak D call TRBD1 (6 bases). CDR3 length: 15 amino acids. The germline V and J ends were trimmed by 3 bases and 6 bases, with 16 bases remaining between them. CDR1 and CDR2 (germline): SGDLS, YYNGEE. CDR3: CASSAYLSRGNEQFF. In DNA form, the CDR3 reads TGTGCCAGCAGCGCTTATTTATCCAGGGGCAATGAGCAGTTCTTC.

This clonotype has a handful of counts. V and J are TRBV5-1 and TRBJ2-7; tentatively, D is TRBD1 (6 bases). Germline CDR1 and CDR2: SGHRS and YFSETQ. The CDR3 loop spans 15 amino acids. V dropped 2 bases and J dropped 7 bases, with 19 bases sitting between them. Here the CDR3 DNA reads TGCGCCAGCAGCTTTGACGGACAGCCCAACTTTGAGCAGTACTTC. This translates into CASSFDGQPNFEQYF.